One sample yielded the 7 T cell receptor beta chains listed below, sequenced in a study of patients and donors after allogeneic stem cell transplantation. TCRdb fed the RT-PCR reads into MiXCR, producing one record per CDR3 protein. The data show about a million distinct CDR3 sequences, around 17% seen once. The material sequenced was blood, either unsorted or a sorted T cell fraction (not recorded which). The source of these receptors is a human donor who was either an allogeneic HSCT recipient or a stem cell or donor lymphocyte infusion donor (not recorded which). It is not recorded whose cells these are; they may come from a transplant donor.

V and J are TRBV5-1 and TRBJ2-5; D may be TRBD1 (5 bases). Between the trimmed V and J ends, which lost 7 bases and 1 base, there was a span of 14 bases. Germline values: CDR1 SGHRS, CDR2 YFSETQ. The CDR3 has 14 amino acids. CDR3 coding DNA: TGCGCCAGCGCTAAGGGGCAGTCCCAAGAGACCCAGTACTTC. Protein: CASAKGQSQETQYF.

As DNA, the CDR3 is TGTGCCAGCAGTTCCCAGGGTGGCGGGGCCAACGTCCTGACTTTC. This gives the protein CASSSQGGGANVLTF. This chain links TRBV12-3 or TRBV12-4 with TRBJ2-6; maybe TRBD1 (5 bases). This CDR3 is 15 amino acids long. Trimming stripped 4 bases from V and 4 bases from J, with 11 bases between.

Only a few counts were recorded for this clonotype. As DNA, the CDR3 is TGCGCCAGCAGCCAGACTCTAGGTACTCGTAACTCCTACGAGCAGTACTTC. It is translated as CASSQTLGTRNSYEQYF. V gene TRBV4-3 combines with J gene TRBJ2-7; no firm D call. The V end was cut by 3 bases, the J end by 0 bases, with 18 bases between. The germline CDR1 and CDR2 sequences are LGHNA and YSLEER. This CDR3 contains 17 residues.

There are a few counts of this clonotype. The CDR3: CASSERHSKETQYF. CDR3 coding DNA: TGTGCCAGCAGCGAAAGACATTCCAAAGAGACCCAGTACTTC. The rearrangement joins TRBV9 to TRBJ2-5, with no clear D. This CDR3 spans 14 amino acids. Deletions cut 3 bases from V and 3 bases from J, with 12 bases between. The V gene's germline CDR1 is SGDLS and CDR2 YYNGEE.

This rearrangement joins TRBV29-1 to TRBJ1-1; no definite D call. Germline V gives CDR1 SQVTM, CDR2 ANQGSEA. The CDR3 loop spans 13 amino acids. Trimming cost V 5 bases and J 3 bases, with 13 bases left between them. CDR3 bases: TGCAGCGTTACCTCCCGAAGGGACACTGAAGCTTTCTTT. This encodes CSVTSRRDTEAFF.

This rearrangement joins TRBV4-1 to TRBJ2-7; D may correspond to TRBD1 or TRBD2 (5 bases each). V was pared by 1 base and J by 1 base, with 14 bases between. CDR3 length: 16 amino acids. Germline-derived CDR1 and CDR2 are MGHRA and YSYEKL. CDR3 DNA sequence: TGCGCCAGCAGCCAAGTTCGGGGCGGCACTTCCTACGAGCAGTACTTC. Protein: CASSQVRGGTSYEQYF.

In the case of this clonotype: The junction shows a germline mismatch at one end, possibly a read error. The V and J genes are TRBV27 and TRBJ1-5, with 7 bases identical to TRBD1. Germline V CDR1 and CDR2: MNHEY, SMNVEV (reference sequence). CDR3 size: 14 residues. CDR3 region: CASSSGGLNRPQHF. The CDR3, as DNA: TGTGCCAGCAGTTCAGGGGGGCTGAATCGGCCCCAGCATTTT.